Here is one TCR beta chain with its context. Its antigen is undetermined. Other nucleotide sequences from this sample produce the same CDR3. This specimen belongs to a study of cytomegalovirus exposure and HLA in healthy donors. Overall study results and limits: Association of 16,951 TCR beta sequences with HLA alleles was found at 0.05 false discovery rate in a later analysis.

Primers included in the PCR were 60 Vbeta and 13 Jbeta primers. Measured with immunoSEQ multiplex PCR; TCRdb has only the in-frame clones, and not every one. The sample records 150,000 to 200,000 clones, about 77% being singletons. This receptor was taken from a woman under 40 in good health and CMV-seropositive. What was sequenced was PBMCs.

The CDR3 DNA follows: TGTGCCAGCAGCGCCGGACTAGCGGGGTACGAGCAGTACTTC. Amino acids: CASSAGLAGYEQYF. The chain uses TRBV9 and TRBJ2-7; 12 nucleotides align to TRBD2. CDR1 and CDR2 (germline): SGDLS, YYNGEE. There are 14 residues in the CDR3. J lost 4 bases, V lost 3 bases, and 2 bases had no gene match.